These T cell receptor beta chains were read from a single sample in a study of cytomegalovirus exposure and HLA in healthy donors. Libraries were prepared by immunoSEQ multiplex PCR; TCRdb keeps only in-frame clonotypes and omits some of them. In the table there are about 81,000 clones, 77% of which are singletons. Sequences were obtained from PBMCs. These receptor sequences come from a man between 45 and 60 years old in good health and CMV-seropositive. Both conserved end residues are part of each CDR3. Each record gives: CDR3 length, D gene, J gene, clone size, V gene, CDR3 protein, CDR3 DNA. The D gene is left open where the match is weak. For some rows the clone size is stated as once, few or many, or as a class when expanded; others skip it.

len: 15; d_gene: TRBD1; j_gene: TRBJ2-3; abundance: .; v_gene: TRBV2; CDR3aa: CASRVGQGGTDTQYF; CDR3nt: TGTGCCAGCAGGGTAGGACAGGGTGGGACAGATACGCAGTATTTT
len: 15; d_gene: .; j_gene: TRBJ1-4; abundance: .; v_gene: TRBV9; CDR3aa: CASSPRVATNEKLFF; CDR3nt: TGTGCCAGCAGCCCACGGGTGGCAACTAATGAAAAACTGTTTTTT
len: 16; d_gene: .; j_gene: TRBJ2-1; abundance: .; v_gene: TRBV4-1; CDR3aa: CASSQASGLRPNEQFF; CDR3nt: TGCGCCAGCAGCCAAGCGTCGGGACTCCGACCAAATGAGCAGTTCTTC
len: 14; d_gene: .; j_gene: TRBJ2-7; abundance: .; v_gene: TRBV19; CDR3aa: CASSMSAGSYEQYF; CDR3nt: TGTGCCAGTAGTATGTCGGCAGGCTCCTACGAGCAGTACTTC
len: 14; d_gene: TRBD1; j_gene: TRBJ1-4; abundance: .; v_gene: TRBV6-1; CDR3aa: CASSARTGVEKLFF; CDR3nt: TGTGCCAGCAGTGCGAGAACAGGGGTTGAAAAACTGTTTTTT
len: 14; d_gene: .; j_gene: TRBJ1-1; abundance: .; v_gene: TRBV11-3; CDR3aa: CASSLGGMNTEAFF; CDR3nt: TGTGCCAGCAGCTTAGGAGGGATGAACACTGAAGCTTTCTTT
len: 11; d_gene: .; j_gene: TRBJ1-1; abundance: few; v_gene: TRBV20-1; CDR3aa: CSATVNTEAFF; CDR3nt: TGCAGTGCTACTGTGAACACTGAAGCTTTCTTT
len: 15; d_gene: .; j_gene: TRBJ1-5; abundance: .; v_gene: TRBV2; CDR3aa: CASSPAQGRRQPQHF; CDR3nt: TGTGCCAGCAGCCCAGCACAGGGAAGGCGTCAGCCCCAGCATTTT
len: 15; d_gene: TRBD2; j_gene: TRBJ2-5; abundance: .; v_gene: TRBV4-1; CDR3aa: CASSRPGLAGETQYF; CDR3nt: TGCGCCAGCAGCCGCCCGGGACTAGCGGGAGAGACCCAGTACTTC
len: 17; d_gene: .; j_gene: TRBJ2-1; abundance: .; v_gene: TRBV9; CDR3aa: CASSVNPSTGTYNEQFF; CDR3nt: TGTGCCAGCAGCGTAAACCCCTCAACGGGGACCTACAATGAGCAGTTCTTC
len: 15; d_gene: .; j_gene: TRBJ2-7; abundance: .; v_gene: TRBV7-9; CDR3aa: CASSQAGRDNYEQYF; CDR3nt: TGTGCCAGCAGCCAGGCCGGCCGGGATAACTACGAGCAGTACTTC
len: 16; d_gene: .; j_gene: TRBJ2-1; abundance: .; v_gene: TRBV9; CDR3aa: CASSVSSAGVYNEQFF; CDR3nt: TGTGCCAGCAGCGTTTCCAGCGCTGGAGTCTACAATGAGCAGTTCTTC
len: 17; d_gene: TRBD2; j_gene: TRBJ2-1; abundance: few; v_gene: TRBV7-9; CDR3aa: CSSSRRPGLAGYNEQFF; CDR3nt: TGTTCCAGCAGCCGCCGTCCGGGACTAGCTGGCTACAATGAGCAGTTCTTC
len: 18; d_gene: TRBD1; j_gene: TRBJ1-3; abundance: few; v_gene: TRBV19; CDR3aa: CASRALGQGSQSGNTIYF; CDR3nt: TGTGCCAGCAGAGCCCTAGGACAGGGGTCCCAGTCTGGAAACACCATATATTTT
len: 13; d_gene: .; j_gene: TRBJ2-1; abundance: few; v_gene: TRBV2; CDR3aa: CASSYDPGNEQFF; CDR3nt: TGTGCCAGCAGTTACGACCCGGGGAATGAGCAGTTCTTC
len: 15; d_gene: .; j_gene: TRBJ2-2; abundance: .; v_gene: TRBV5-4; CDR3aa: CASSFGEQTAGELFF; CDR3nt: TGTGCCAGCAGCTTCGGGGAACAGACCGCCGGGGAGCTGTTTTTT
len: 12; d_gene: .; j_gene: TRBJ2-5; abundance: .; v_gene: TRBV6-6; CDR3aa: CASSGPEETQYF; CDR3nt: TGTGCCAGCTCGGGTCCAGAGGAGACCCAGTACTTC
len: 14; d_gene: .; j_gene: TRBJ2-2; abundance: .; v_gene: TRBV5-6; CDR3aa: CASSLATYTGELFF; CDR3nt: TGTGCCAGCAGCTTGGCAACTTACACCGGGGAGCTGTTTTTT
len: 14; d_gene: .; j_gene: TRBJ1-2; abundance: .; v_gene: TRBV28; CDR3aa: CASIEGVDGYGYTF; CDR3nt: TGTGCCAGCATAGAGGGCGTCGATGGCTATGGCTACACCTTC
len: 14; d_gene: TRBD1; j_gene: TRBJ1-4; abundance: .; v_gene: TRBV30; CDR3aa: CASNHRGRAEKLFF; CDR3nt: TGTGCCTCGAACCACAGGGGGAGGGCCGAAAAACTGTTTTTT
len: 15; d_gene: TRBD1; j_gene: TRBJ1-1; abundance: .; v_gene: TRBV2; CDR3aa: CASSPGQGSGTEAFF; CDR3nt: TGTGCCAGCAGCCCCGGACAGGGGAGTGGCACTGAAGCTTTCTTT
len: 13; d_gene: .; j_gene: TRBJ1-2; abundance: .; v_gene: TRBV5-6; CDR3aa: CASSRQTLGGYTF; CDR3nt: TGTGCCAGCAGCCGACAGACCCTCGGTGGCTACACCTTC
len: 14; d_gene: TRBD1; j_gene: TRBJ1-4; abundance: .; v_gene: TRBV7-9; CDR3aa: CSSSLQGVGEKLFF; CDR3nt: TGTTCCAGCAGCTTACAGGGGGTCGGGGAAAAACTGTTTTTT